What follows describes a single T cell receptor (beta chain). What antigen it recognizes has not been identified. Within one base of it there is no much larger clone, and no base qualities were kept. Collaborating institutions collected whole blood in K2EDTA tubes following their own protocols. Collaborator samples were shipped for TCRbeta analysis as frozen whole blood, isolated PBMCs, or DNA extracted from either sample type. The entry originates in a study of blood T cell repertoires in COVID-19 (dated by TCRdb to 2018 to 2021). Looking at the study overall: The collaborator samples originated in the United States, Italy and Spain and spanned the acute and convalescent phases of COVID-19. The material from the prospective study consisted of cDNA or gDNA derived from T cells, B-cell-depleted T cells, or PBMCs. The dataset comprised deeply sampled blood TCRbeta repertoires from subjects exposed to, actively infected with, or recovered from COVID-19. A freely available public database, intended as a resource for researchers studying the immune response to SARS-CoV-2, is where the repertoires were released. Samples were obtained from the ongoing ImmuneRACE study (first 160 participants) and from over 1,000 subjects provided by 6 global collaborators. A de-identified subject ID, COVID-19 status, age in years and sex were almost always included in the sample metadata. HLA class I and class II types, where available, came from metadata supplied by the sample provider rather than from assay-based typing. The full study reports these points: How much clinical and demographic metadata was included differed by source and by participant, and the metadata was provided uncurated.

TCRbeta CDR3 regions were amplified from genomic DNA by means of the immunoSEQ Assay, a bias-controlled multiplex PCR. The original methods were these. Nucleated cell counts per sample were estimated from amplification of reference gene primers within the assay. To quantify the absolute abundance of each unique TCRbeta CDR3 rearrangement, sequence reads were collapsed and filtered. For each sample, productive Simpson clonality was calculated by taking the square root of Simpson's diversity index across productive rearrangements. TCRdb stores this immuneACCESS table with in-frame sequences only. Part of the clones is absent; in the studies checked, under half of the shortfall reflects unresolved V genes, and no reason is known for the rest. That table supplies the V and J calls and clone size; D and trimming were determined from the DNA. Within this sample are approximately 69,000 clones, with more than 75% of them counted one time only. The ten top clones hold around 50% of the sample.

Based on the germline V gene, the CDR1 and CDR2 sequences are MDHEN and SYDVKM. V is trimmed back by 5 bases and J by 0 bases, and the junction contains 9 bases that no gene match accounts for. Including cysteine and phenylalanine, the CDR3 has 16 amino acids. Only the CDR3 portion is preserved as DNA: 48 bases, with reading frame beginning at the first base. The TCR comes from a human donor in a cohort sampled during active COVID-19. The sequence joins TRBV28 to TRBJ1-1; TRBD1 lines up with 7 middle nucleotides. The material sequenced was peripheral blood. The CDR3 protein: CASSPRQGPMNTEAFF. DNA sequence: TGTGCCAGCAGTCCCCGACAGGGACCAATGAACACTGAAGCTTTCTTT.